What follows are 22 T cell receptor beta chains derived from one specimen sequenced in a study of blood T cell repertoires in COVID-19. Clones were sequenced by immunoSEQ multiplex PCR, and TCRdb holds only the in-frame ones, with some missing. The repertoire holds about 150,000 clones, 70% to 85% seen once, with approximately 3% in the top ten. The material sequenced was peripheral blood. The receptors were sampled from a woman older than 75 with acute or convalescent COVID-19.

This chain joins TRBV4-1 and TRBJ1-2, with a weak D call TRBD1 (6 bases). Germline CDR1 reads MGHRA; CDR2 reads YSYEKL. V lost 3 bases and J lost 2, with 16 bases in between. The CDR3 contains 16 residues. The CDR3 DNA sequence: TGCGCCAGCAGCCAGAGGGGCGGGGGCACCAACTATGGCTACACCTTC. Protein product: CASSQRGGGTNYGYTF.

This chain uses TRBV7-9 with TRBJ2-5, with D possibly TRBD1 on 6 matching bases. The CDR3 covers 14 residues. V lost 5 bases and J lost 9, with 19 bases in between. CDR1 and CDR2 from the germline V gene are SEHNR and FQNEAQ (reference sequence). In DNA form, the CDR3 reads TGTGCCAGCAGCCCAACAGGGACCCCAGGGGCCCAGTACTTC. It codes for CASSPTGTPGAQYF.

This clone was seen a single time. The chain is built from TRBV2 and TRBJ1-1; perhaps TRBD1 as D (5 bases). V lost 7 bases, J lost 6 bases, and 12 bases lay in between. Per germline, CDR1 SNHLY and CDR2 FYNNEI. This CDR3 is built from 12 residues. The DNA for the CDR3 is TGTGCCAGCAAAAAGGGGTCGCCTGAAGCTTTCTTT. This sequence encodes CASKKGSPEAFF.

In the case of this clone: Mismatch with germline at one junction end may stem from a read error. This CDR3 reads CASSPLAGGSDTQYF. The CDR3 nucleotides are TGTGCCAGCTCCCCACTAGCGGGGGGATCGGATACGCAGTATTTT. The chain links TRBV18 to TRBJ2-3; 12 bases fit TRBD2. The length of the CDR3 is 15 residues. Germline V gives CDR1 KGHSH, CDR2 LQKENI. The variable domain in full, completed from reference TRBV18 and TRBJ2-3, reads NAGVMQNPRHLVRRRGQEARLRCSPMKGHSHVYWYRQLPEEGLKFMVYLQKENIIDESGMPKERFSAEFPKEGPSILRIQQVVRGDSAAYFCASSPLAGGSDTQYFGPGTRLTVL.

This clone was detected once. The chain combines TRBV5-6 with TRBJ2-5; 7 bases map to TRBD1. Germline V gives CDR1 SGHDT, CDR2 YYEEEE. V lost 2 bases to trimming and J lost 3 bases; unmatched junction nucleotides: 1. The CDR3 has 13 amino acids. CDR3 amino acids: CASSFGTEETQYF. The CDR3 DNA is TGTGCCAGCAGCTTTGGGACAGAAGAGACCCAGTACTTC.

The chain uses TRBV3-1 (or the pseudogene TRBV3-2) and TRBJ1-5; unclear D gene. This CDR3 is built from 15 residues. V shed 4 bases and J shed 4 bases, with 14 bases lying between them. The germline CDR1 and CDR2 sequences are LGHDT and YNNKEL (reference sequence). Written as DNA, the CDR3 is TGTGCCAGCAGCCCAAAGTTGACAAGGAATCAGCCCCAGCATTTT. Its translation is CASSPKLTRNQPQHF.

The chain recombines TRBV11-2 with TRBJ2-7, with 8 bases matching TRBD1. Germline trimming cut 3 bases from V and 6 bases from J; bases unmatched to any gene: 13. CDR3 length: 16 amino acids. Germline V gives CDR1 SGHAT, CDR2 FQNNGV. The CDR3 loop is CASSFQYMGQDGEQYF. The CDR3 DNA sequence: TGTGCCAGCAGCTTCCAATATATGGGACAGGACGGCGAGCAGTACTTC. Looking up the rest from reference TRBV11-2 and TRBJ2-7 gives the full variable domain: EAGVAQSPRYKIIEKRQSVAFWCNPISGHATLYWYQQILGQGPKLLIQFQNNGVVDDSQLPKDRFSAERLKGVDSTLKIQPAKLEDSAVYLCASSFQYMGQDGEQYFGPGTRLTVT.

The gene calls are TRBV11-2 and TRBJ1-1; 9 nucleotides agree with TRBD1. This CDR3 has 15 residues. Unmatched junction bases numbered 8, after V lost 4 bases and J lost 5 bases. Germline CDR1 reads SGHAT; CDR2 reads FQNNGV. The CDR3 nucleotides are TGTGCCAGCAGCTCCACAGGGGGCTCGGGTACTGAAGCTTTCTTT. Protein: CASSSTGGSGTEAFF.

A remark on this clone: An end of the junction differs from the germline gene, which may be a read error. The V and J genes are TRBV12-3 or TRBV12-4 and TRBJ1-4; 8 bases agree with TRBD1. The CDR3 sequence is 11 residues long. The CDR3 bases are TGTGCCAGCAGTCCCGGGACAGGTATGCTTTTT. This encodes CASSPGTGMLF.

This chain uses TRBV25-1 with TRBJ1-4, with 8 nucleotides matching TRBD1. The J segment lost 10 bases and the V segment lost 4 bases, leaving 8 bases of the junction unmatched. Germline CDR1 MGHDK, CDR2 SYGVNS. The CDR3 loop spans 14 amino acids. CDR3 region: CASSGETGGGKLFF. The CDR3 DNA sequence: TGTGCCAGCAGTGGGGAAACAGGGGGGGGAAAACTGTTTTTT.

V is TRBV12-5 and J is TRBJ1-6; no firm D call. Germline CDR1 and CDR2: LGHNT and FRNRAP. V dropped 7 bases and J dropped 0 bases, with 7 bases sitting between them. The CDR3 is 14 amino acids. The CDR3 sequence: CASARSSYNSPLHF. CDR3 nucleotide sequence: TGTGCTAGTGCACGGAGCTCCTATAATTCACCCCTCCACTTT.

V and J are TRBV7-3 and TRBJ2-3; 11 bases agree with TRBD2. J lost 2 bases, V lost 6 bases, and 7 bases had no gene match. The CDR3 is 16 residues long. Germline CDR1 reads SGHTA; CDR2 reads FQGTGA. CDR3 nucleotide sequence: TGTGCCAGCAGTCTAGGACTAGCGGGCTTCACAGATACGCAGTATTTT. This sequence encodes CASSLGLAGFTDTQYF.

This rearrangement joins TRBV10-3 to TRBJ1-6; no reliable D call. V gave up 6 bases and J gave up 4 bases, with 10 bases separating them. From germline, CDR1 is ENHRY and CDR2 SYGVKD. This CDR3 comprises 14 residues. The CDR3 DNA follows: TGTGCCATCAGGCCGACTCAATATAATTCACCCCTCCACTTT. Translation gives CAIRPTQYNSPLHF.

This clone has just a few counts. V is TRBV12-5 and J is TRBJ1-5; TRBD1 aligns across 7 bases. The germline V gene encodes CDR1 LGHNT and CDR2 FRNRAP. J was trimmed by 5 bases and V by 10 bases; bases with no gene match: 8. CDR3 length: 13 amino acids. The CDR3 loop is CATLDRVDQPQHF. For the CDR3, the DNA is TGTGCTACCCTAGACAGGGTGGATCAGCCCCAGCATTTT.

The chain employs TRBV15 and TRBJ1-2; no clear D. Germline V gene data show CDR1 as LNHNV and CDR2 as YYDKDF (reference sequence). The length of the CDR3 is 15 residues. V was pared by 0 bases and J by 1 base, with 9 bases between. Here the CDR3 reads CATSRDHSLNYGYTF. The CDR3 DNA reads TGTGCCACCAGCAGAGATCACAGTCTTAACTATGGCTACACCTTC.

This clone was observed once. This chain connects TRBV4-2 to TRBJ2-5, with 10 bases matching TRBD2. This CDR3 spans 17 amino acids. Looked up from germline, CDR1 is LGHNA and CDR2 is YNFKEQ. V lost 4 bases to trimming and J lost 2 bases; unmatched junction nucleotides: 10. The CDR3 region is CASSLQSSGGPQETQYF. The CDR3 nucleotides are TGTGCCAGCAGCCTCCAGAGTAGCGGGGGGCCACAAGAGACCCAGTACTTC.

The sample holds a few counts of this clone. The rearrangement joins TRBV30 to TRBJ1-4; TRBD1 aligns across 8 bases. Trimming removed 7 bases from V and 8 bases from J; junction bases left unmatched: 12. Germline V gives CDR1 GTSNPN, CDR2 SVGIG (reference sequence). CDR3 length equals 14 residues. CDR3 in amino acids: CAFRTDRVFEKLFF. CDR3 DNA sequence: TGTGCCTTCCGCACGGACAGGGTCTTCGAAAAACTGTTTTTT.

The chain employs TRBV7-9 and TRBJ2-1; 11 nucleotides align to TRBD2. Germline V CDR1 and CDR2: SEHNR, FQNEAQ (reference sequence). Unmatched junction bases numbered 4, after V lost 1 base and J lost 8 bases. This CDR3 contains 15 residues. The CDR3 protein is CASSLGPLAGDEQFF. CDR3 bases: TGTGCCAGCAGCTTAGGCCCACTAGCGGGGGATGAGCAGTTCTTC.

The V call is TRBV7-3, the J call TRBJ1-1; unclear D gene. Germline CDR1 and CDR2: SGHTA and FQGTGA. This CDR3 is 14 amino acids long. V lost 0 bases, J lost 1 base, and 6 bases lay in between. The CDR3 nucleotides read TGTGCCAGCAGCTTAACTCATCAGAACACTGAAGCTTTCTTT. It yields the protein CASSLTHQNTEAFF.

This clone was observed a few times. CDR3 in DNA: TGTGCCAGCAGTCAGGGGGACAGTGAAGCTTTCTTT. This encodes CASSQGDSEAFF. The V and J genes are TRBV6-5 and TRBJ1-1; 7 bases line up with TRBD1. This CDR3 is built from 12 residues. V trimming: 5 bases; J trimming: 7 bases; junction bases outside the gene matches: 4. Germline V CDR1 and CDR2: MNHEY, SVGAGI.

This clone was seen a few times. Other nucleotide sequences in the sample specify the same CDR3. The chain uses TRBV4-2 and TRBJ1-5; D gene unclear. V was trimmed by 0 bases and J by 7 bases, leaving 7 bases between them. From germline, CDR1 is LGHNA and CDR2 YNFKEQ. This CDR3 region has 13 residues. CDR3 DNA: TGTGCCAGCAGCCAAGAAGCGGGGCAGCCCCAGCATTTT. The encoded protein is CASSQEAGQPQHF.

The V call is TRBV11-1, the J call TRBJ1-2; perhaps TRBD1 as D (6 bases). The germline V gene has CDR1 SGHAT and CDR2 FQDESV (reference sequence). This CDR3 region has 16 residues. V was pared by 5 bases and J by 3 bases, with 19 bases between. This chain's CDR3 is CASSPRPQGTDYGYTF. For the CDR3, the DNA is TGTGCCAGCAGCCCCCGACCCCAGGGGACGGACTATGGCTACACCTTC. The full variable domain, rest sourced from reference TRBV11-1 and TRBJ1-2, is EAEVAQSPRYKITEKSQAVAFWCDPISGHATLYWYRQILGQGPELLVQFQDESVVDDSQLPKDRFSAERLKGVDSTLKIQPAELGDSAMYLCASSPRPQGTDYGYTFGSGTRLTVV.